The subject of this entry is one T cell receptor beta chain. Antigen specificity is unknown. The sample belongs to a study of cytomegalovirus exposure and HLA in healthy donors. Looking at the study overall: Of the donors genotyped, 398 in all, 75% to 85% fell in the Caucasian-associated ancestry cluster.

Germline V gene data show CDR1 as LNHDA and CDR2 as SQIVND (reference sequence). V was cut by 2 bases and J by 3 bases, with 8 bases left in between. The CDR3 length is 13 residues. Study conclusions and caveats: Roughly uniform sequencing depth across donors was assumed, possibly incorrectly. Later work found most CMV-associated TCR beta chains apparently HLA-restricted.

PCR primers comprised 60 Vbeta and 13 Jbeta primers. Profiled with immunoSEQ multiplex PCR; TCRdb holds only in-frame clones, not every one. This sample carries fewer than 200,000 clones, about four fifths of them seen once, and the ten largest clones take roughly 1.6%. Material for sequencing was PBMCs. J is TRBJ2-7 and V is TRBV19, with a weak D call TRBD1 (5 bases). The origin of this receptor is a woman in her late teens or twenties in good health and CMV-seronegative. The CDR3 nucleotides read TGTGCCAGTAGTATATTGGGGCACTACGAGCAGTACTTC. Translated, it gives CASSILGHYEQYF.